This T cell receptor beta chain was sequenced during a study of CD8+CD57+ T cells in acquired aplastic anemia. The wider study: An average of approximately 3.4 ug of DNA was obtained from sorted CD4+ and CD8+ cells. General study points: The same twenty-nine CD8+ CDR3 sequences occurred in patients and in controls.

The CDR3 is made up of 19 amino acids. Germline V gene data show CDR1 as SQVTM and CDR2 as ANQGSEA. Trimming cost V 5 bases and J 4 bases; bases outside gene matches: 23. Only patients with CD8+CD57+ cell expansion on flow cytometry were chosen for sequencing. Each patient had severe acquired aplastic anemia. No therapy had been given to the patients at the time of blood sampling. This clonotype occurred many times. What it binds is not known. The use of genomic DNA as template underpinned the TCR beta VDJ and CDR3 profiling. From the reads, TCRdb called clonotypes with MiXCR, one entry per CDR3 protein. The sample has around 150,000 distinct CDR3 sequences; roughly 43% are singletons.

The sequence was obtained from a human donor with aplastic anemia. Sequenced: sorted CD4+, CD8+, or CD8+CD57+ T cells (not recorded which) from PBMCs. This chain uses TRBV29-1 with TRBJ2-3; 8 bases match TRBD2. CDR3 sequence reads: CSVYFRLAPAGGRADTQYF. The CDR3 DNA reads TGCAGCGTTTATTTTCGTCTGGCTCCTGCGGGAGGAAGGGCAGATACGCAGTATTTT.